One sample yielded the 28 T cell receptor beta chains listed below, sequenced in a study of CD8 T cells in Susac syndrome (dated 2019 in TCRdb). Library construction relied on the immunoSEQ multiplex PCR assay. RNA was extracted using the RNeasy kit, and about 0.45 to 1 microgram was reverse transcribed with random hexamers. Using fastp trimming at Q25 and MiXCR clonotype assembly, TCRdb reanalyzed the public sequencing data and kept in-frame beta chains. Here each entry gathers all rows of one CDR3 protein and keeps the most common genes and DNA. The sample yields some 260,000 distinct CDR3 sequences; 93% were counted once. Less than 0.075% of the sample is in the top ten clones. Sequencing was carried out using CD4+ T cells from PBMCs. The receptors were gathered from a human donor with multiple sclerosis.

The gene calls are TRBV12-3 or TRBV12-4 and TRBJ1-4; D remains ambiguous. V was shortened by 7 bases and J by 4 bases, with 4 bases between the two germline ends. The length of the CDR3 is 11 residues. CDR3 coding DNA: TGTGCCAGCATGGGTAATGAAAAACTGTTTTTT. It is translated as CASMGNEKLFF.

The V gene is TRBV10-3, the J gene TRBJ1-5; the D gene is possibly TRBD1 (5 bases). Per the germline V gene, CDR1 is ENHRY and CDR2 is SYGVKD. Between the trimmed V and J ends, which lost 4 bases and 6 bases, there was a span of 7 bases. CDR3 length: 12 residues. The CDR3 DNA follows: TGTGCCATCAGTGCGGGGGGTCAGCCCCAGCATTTT. Translation gives CAISAGGQPQHF.

The chain links TRBV4-1 to TRBJ1-2; D not resolved. The CDR3 runs to 15 residues. The ends were cut back, 4 bases at V and 4 bases at J, with 16 bases in the middle. Germline V lookup: CDR1 MGHRA, CDR2 YSYEKL. The CDR3 bases are TGCGCCAGCAGCCCGGAGTTAGGGTTATCCTATGGCTACACCTTC. Encoded protein: CASSPELGLSYGYTF.

This chain joins TRBV7-9 and TRBJ1-1, with TRBD1 matching over 7 bases. This CDR3 has 13 residues. The ends lost 5 bases at V and 7 bases at J; junction bases unmatched: 7. Germline values: CDR1 SEHNR, CDR2 FQNEAQ (reference sequence). The CDR3: CASSETSGGEAFF. The CDR3 coding sequence is TGTGCCAGCAGCGAAACCTCAGGGGGTGAAGCTTTCTTT.

The V call is TRBV19, the J call TRBJ2-3; TRBD2 agrees at 9 bases. CDR1 is LNHDA and CDR2 is SQIVND in the germline V gene (reference sequence). The CDR3 has 18 residues. V gave up 10 bases and J gave up 1 base; unmatched junction bases: 18. For the CDR3, the DNA is TGTGCCACCCAGTACAAATCTAGCGGGGTCCTGGGCACAGATACGCAGTATTTT. Amino acids: CATQYKSSGVLGTDTQYF.

The rearrangement links TRBV20-1 to TRBJ2-5; 9 bases line up with TRBD2. Looked up from germline, CDR1 is DFQATT and CDR2 is SNEGSKA (reference sequence). The CDR3 loop spans 14 amino acids. The V and J ends lost 1 base and 5 bases, in that order; junction bases with no gene match: 5. CDR3 residues: CSARGSGSVETQYF. The CDR3 coding sequence is TGCAGTGCTAGAGGTAGCGGGAGCGTTGAGACCCAGTACTTC.

This chain links TRBV3-1 with TRBJ2-2, with unresolved D. This CDR3 is built from 15 residues. Trimming removed 2 bases at V and 0 bases at J, with 7 bases between. Germline CDR1 and CDR2: LGHDT and YNNKEL (reference sequence). The CDR3 region has the DNA TGTGCCAGCAGCCAACGCCCCGCGAACACCGGGGAGCTGTTTTTT. The encoded protein is CASSQRPANTGELFF.

The chain uses TRBV28 and TRBJ1-6; possible D gene TRBD1, 5 bases. V was clipped by 4 bases and J by 4 bases, with 14 bases between them. The CDR3 contains 16 residues. Germline V lookup: CDR1 MDHEN, CDR2 SYDVKM. CDR3 loop: CASSSARGTYNSPLHF. The CDR3, as DNA: TGTGCCAGCAGTTCCGCCCGGGGGACGTATAATTCACCCCTCCACTTT.

This sequence joins TRBV19 and TRBJ2-1; D possibly uses TRBD1 or TRBD2 (5 bases each). V lost 8 bases and J lost 7, with 15 bases in between. This CDR3 has 13 amino acids. Germline lookup yields CDR1 LNHDA and CDR2 SQIVND (reference sequence). The CDR3 reads CASGAGWENEQFF. The DNA for the CDR3 is TGTGCCAGTGGGGCAGGGTGGGAGAATGAGCAGTTCTTC.

The chain employs TRBV7-2 and TRBJ2-7; 7 bases line up with TRBD2. The CDR3 runs to 19 residues. V was clipped by 5 bases and J by 3 bases; unmatched bases: 22. The V gene's germline CDR1 is SGHTA and CDR2 FQGNSA. The CDR3 DNA reads as TGTGCCAGCAGCGAACCCCGGATATCCCGCGGGGGTGCCTACTACGAGCAGTACTTC. This encodes CASSEPRISRGGAYYEQYF.

The V gene is TRBV5-1, the J gene TRBJ2-7; the match to TRBD1 covers 9 bases. The trim removed 4 bases at V and 5 bases at J, leaving 7 bases unmatched. The CDR3 covers 14 residues. Germline V CDR1 and CDR2: SGHRS, YFSETQ. The CDR3 sequence: CASSPGTGINEQYV. DNA of the CDR3: TGCGCCAGCAGCCCCGGGACAGGGATCAACGAGCAGTACGTC.

The chain joins TRBV3-1 to TRBJ2-2, with TRBD2 as a possible D gene (6 bases). Germline loops: CDR1 LGHDT, CDR2 YNNKEL (reference sequence). V gave up 4 bases and J gave up 6 bases, with 15 bases separating them. This CDR3 region has 15 residues. In nucleotides, the CDR3 is TGTGCCAGCAGCCGGGATGGGGGGTCTGCCGGGGAGCTGTTTTTT. Protein product: CASSRDGGSAGELFF.

This chain connects TRBV7-9 to TRBJ2-6; perhaps TRBD1 as D (6 bases). V was clipped by 5 bases and J by 4 bases, with 18 bases between them. The CDR3 is made up of 17 amino acids. CDR1 SEHNR and CDR2 FQNEAQ come from the germline V gene (reference sequence). For the CDR3, the DNA is TGTGCCAGCAGCCCATCCCTCCAGGGGTCCGGGGCCAACGTCCTGACTTTC. This translates into CASSPSLQGSGANVLTF.

J is TRBJ1-5 and V is TRBV28; D may be TRBD1 (5 bases). The CDR3 is 17 amino acids. With 1 base removed from V and 3 bases from J, the gap between germline ends came to 16 bases. Per germline, CDR1 MDHEN and CDR2 SYDVKM. CDR3 protein: CASSLSPGPGSNQPQHF. The CDR3 coding sequence is TGTGCCAGCAGTTTATCTCCGGGACCTGGGTCCAATCAGCCCCAGCATTTT.

The CDR3 nucleotides are TGCAGTGCCGCGCTGACTAGTTCTGATACGCAGTATTTT. Its translation: CSAALTSSDTQYF. J is TRBJ2-3 and V is TRBV20-1; tentatively, D is TRBD2 (6 bases). This CDR3 is built from 13 residues. Germline V gives CDR1 DFQATT, CDR2 SNEGSKA (reference sequence). Trimming stripped 6 bases from V and 6 bases from J, with 16 bases between.

The V and J genes are TRBV12-3 or TRBV12-4 and TRBJ2-3, with a weak D call TRBD2 (5 bases). There are 15 residues in the CDR3. Trimming took off 8 bases at V and 2 bases at J, with 17 bases between the two ends. The CDR3 DNA follows: TGTGCCAGCCAAGCGGAGGACTTTAACACAGATACGCAGTATTTT. Its protein is CASQAEDFNTDTQYF.

The chain combines TRBV18 with TRBJ1-5, with 7 positions matching TRBD1. After removal of 6 bases from V and 2 bases from J, the junction contained 7 bases not matched to a gene. CDR1 is KGHSH, CDR2 LQKENI, per germline. The CDR3 consists of 15 residues. CDR3 coding DNA: TGTGCCAGCTCGACCCGACAGGGCGGCAATCAGCCCCAGCATTTT. Translating gives CASSTRQGGNQPQHF.

Worth noting for this clonotype: No conserved phenylalanine or tryptophan is present at the end of the CDR3, so a read error is the likely explanation. This sequence joins TRBV5-1 and TRBJ2-5; no definite D call. The CDR3 sequence is 12 residues long. Germline V lookup: CDR1 SGHRS, CDR2 YFSETQ. V was cut by 1 base and J by 5 bases, with 6 bases left in between. CDR3 sequence reads: CASSLTMETQYL. In DNA form, the CDR3 reads TGCGCCAGCAGCTTGACGATGGAGACCCAGTACTTG.

The V gene is TRBV20-1, the J gene TRBJ2-5; 7 positions match TRBD2. J gave up 5 bases and V 0 bases, and 9 bases lay outside the gene matches. Germline V gene data show CDR1 as DFQATT and CDR2 as SNEGSKA (reference sequence). This CDR3 has 15 amino acids. CDR3 coding DNA: TGCAGTGCTAGAGAGACGACTCGGGGAGGGGAGACCCAGTACTTC. Translated: CSARETTRGGETQYF.

In this sample, this clonotype turned up once. V gene TRBV3-1 combines with J gene TRBJ2-7; no firm D call. The germline V gene has CDR1 LGHDT and CDR2 YNNKEL (reference sequence). This CDR3 spans 13 amino acids. Trimming shortened V by 1 base and J by 6 bases, and 10 bases separated the two germline ends. CDR3 sequence (DNA): TGTGCCAGCAGCCAAGCCAGCAATACCGAGCAGTACTTC. As protein: CASSQASNTEQYF.

The chain couples TRBV28 to TRBJ2-5; D uncertain. This CDR3 spans 14 amino acids. The germline CDR1 and CDR2 sequences are MDHEN and SYDVKM. V lost 3 bases to trimming and J lost 1 base, with 9 bases between them. The CDR3, as DNA: TGTGCCAGCAGTTTGCCTGGGATCCAAGAGACCCAGTACTTC. Encoded protein: CASSLPGIQETQYF.

The genes are TRBV27 and TRBJ1-3, with a possible D match to TRBD1 (5 bases). Trimming took off 0 bases at V and 2 bases at J, with 14 bases between the two ends. Germline V gene sequence: CDR1 MNHEY, CDR2 SMNVEV (reference sequence). CDR3 length equals 17 residues. The CDR3 protein is CASSLSPLGAPGNTIYF. CDR3 nucleotide sequence: TGTGCCAGCAGTTTATCTCCCCTAGGGGCACCTGGAAACACCATATATTTT.

CDR3 sequence: CASSETGRTQYF. CDR3 nucleotides: TGTGCCAGCAGTGAAACGGGGCGGACGCAGTATTTT. The chain is built from TRBV2 and TRBJ2-3; D tentatively fits TRBD1 or TRBD2 (5 bases each). Between the trimmed V and J ends, which lost 2 bases and 9 bases, there was a span of 9 bases. CDR1 and CDR2 (germline): SNHLY, FYNNEI. This CDR3 spans 12 amino acids.

This clonotype was seen just once. The rearrangement uses TRBV5-1 and TRBJ2-5; 8 bases are shared with TRBD2. V was pared by 6 bases and J by 5 bases, with 9 bases of the junction left unmatched. CDR3 length equals 14 residues. CDR1 is SGHRS, CDR2 YFSETQ, per germline. The CDR3 spells CASKQPGGLETQYF. The CDR3 nucleotides are TGCGCCAGCAAACAGCCGGGGGGGCTGGAGACCCAGTACTTC.

The chain recombines TRBV7-9 with TRBJ2-3; D is perhaps TRBD1 (6 bases). CDR3 size: 14 residues. Germline V gene sequence: CDR1 SEHNR, CDR2 FQNEAQ (reference sequence). The V and J ends lost 5 bases and 2 bases respectively, with 11 bases between them. CDR3: CASSPGQYTDTQYF. The CDR3, as DNA: TGTGCCAGCAGCCCCGGACAGTACACAGATACGCAGTATTTT.

This sequence joins TRBV28 and TRBJ1-2; 7 positions agree with TRBD1. The V gene end was trimmed by 1 base and the J gene end by 5 bases; junction bases not matched to a gene: 7. Germline CDR1 MDHEN, CDR2 SYDVKM. The CDR3 spans 15 residues. The CDR3 sequence: CASSLLTGARYGYTF. The CDR3 DNA is TGTGCCAGCAGTTTATTAACAGGGGCGCGGTATGGCTACACCTTC.

The V call is TRBV12-5, the J call TRBJ2-1; 8 positions agree with TRBD2. Per germline, CDR1 LGHNT and CDR2 FRNRAP. The CDR3 loop spans 15 amino acids. V trimming: 6 bases; J trimming: 5 bases; junction bases outside the gene matches: 9. Here the CDR3 DNA reads TGTGCTAGTGGGGAGAGAGCGGGGGCCAACAATGAGCAGTTCTTC. This codes for CASGERAGANNEQFF.

The V gene is TRBV12-3 or TRBV12-4, the J gene TRBJ2-5, with 8 nucleotides matching TRBD2. This CDR3 comprises 13 residues. V trimming: 7 bases; J trimming: 4 bases; junction bases outside the gene matches: 5. CDR3 residues: CASNRGLAETQYF. In DNA, the CDR3 is TGTGCCAGCAATAGAGGACTAGCAGAGACCCAGTACTTC.